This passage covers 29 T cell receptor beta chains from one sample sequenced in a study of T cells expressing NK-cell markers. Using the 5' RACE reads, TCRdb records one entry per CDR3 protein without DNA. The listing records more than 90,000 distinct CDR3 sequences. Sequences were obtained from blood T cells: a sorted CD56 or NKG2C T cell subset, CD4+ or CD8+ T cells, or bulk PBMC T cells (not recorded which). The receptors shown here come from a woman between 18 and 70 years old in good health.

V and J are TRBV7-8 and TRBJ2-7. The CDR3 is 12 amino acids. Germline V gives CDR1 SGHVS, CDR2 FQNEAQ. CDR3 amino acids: CASSPAEYEQYF.

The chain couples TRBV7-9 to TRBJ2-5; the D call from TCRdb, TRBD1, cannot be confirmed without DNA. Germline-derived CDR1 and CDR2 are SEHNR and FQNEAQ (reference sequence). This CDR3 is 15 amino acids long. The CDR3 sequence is CASSSPRDRGETQYF.

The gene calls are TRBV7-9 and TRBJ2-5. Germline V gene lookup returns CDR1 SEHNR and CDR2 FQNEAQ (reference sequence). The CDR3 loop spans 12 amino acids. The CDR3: CASSFPEETQYF.

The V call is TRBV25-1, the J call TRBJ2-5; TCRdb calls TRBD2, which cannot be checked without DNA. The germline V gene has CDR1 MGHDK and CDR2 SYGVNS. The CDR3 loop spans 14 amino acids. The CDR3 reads CASSGGLAPETQYF. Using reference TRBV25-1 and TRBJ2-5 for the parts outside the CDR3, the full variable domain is EADIYQTPRYLVIGTGKKITLECSQTMGHDKMYWYQQDPGMELHLIHYSYGVNSTEKGDLSSESTVSRIRTEHFPLTLESARPSHTSQYLCASSGGLAPETQYFGPGTRLLVL.

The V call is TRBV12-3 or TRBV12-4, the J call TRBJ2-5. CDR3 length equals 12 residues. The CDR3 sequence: CASSPTEETQYF.

The chain's CDR3 is CASTPPGLGTTGELFF. The chain recombines TRBV7-9 with TRBJ2-2; TCRdb's D gene call, TRBD2, goes unchecked for lack of DNA. This CDR3 comprises 16 residues. Germline V gene data show CDR1 as SEHNR and CDR2 as FQNEAQ (reference sequence).

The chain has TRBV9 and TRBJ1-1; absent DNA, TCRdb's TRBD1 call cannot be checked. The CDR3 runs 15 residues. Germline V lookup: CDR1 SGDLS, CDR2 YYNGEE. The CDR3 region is CASSVGGAENTEAFF. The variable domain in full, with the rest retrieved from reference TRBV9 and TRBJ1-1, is DSGVTQTPKHLITATGQRVTLRCSPRSGDLSVYWYQQSLDQGLQFLIQYYNGEERAKGNILERFSAQQFPDLHSELNLSSLELGDSALYFCASSVGGAENTEAFFGQGTRLTVV.

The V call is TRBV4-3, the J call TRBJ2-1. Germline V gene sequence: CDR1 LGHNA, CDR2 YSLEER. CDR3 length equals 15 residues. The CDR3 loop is CASSLQISSYNEQFF.

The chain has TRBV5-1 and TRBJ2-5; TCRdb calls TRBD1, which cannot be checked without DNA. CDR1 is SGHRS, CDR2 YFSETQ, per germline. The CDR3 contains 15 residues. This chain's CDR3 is CASTEQGASLETQYF.

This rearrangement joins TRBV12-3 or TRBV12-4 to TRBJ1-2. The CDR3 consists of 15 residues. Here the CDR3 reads CASSLSAGPAYGYTF.

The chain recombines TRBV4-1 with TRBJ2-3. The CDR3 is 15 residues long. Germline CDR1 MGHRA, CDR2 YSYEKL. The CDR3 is CASSQETGYTDTQYF.

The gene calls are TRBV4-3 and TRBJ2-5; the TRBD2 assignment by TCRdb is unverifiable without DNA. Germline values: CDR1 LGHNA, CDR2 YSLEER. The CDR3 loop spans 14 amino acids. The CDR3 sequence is CASSQDISPKTQYF.

CDR3 sequence reads: CSAMARGTYEQYF. The rearrangement links TRBV20-1 to TRBJ2-7; absent DNA, TCRdb's TRBD2 call cannot be checked. The CDR3 length is 13 residues. Germline CDR1 is DFQATT and CDR2 is SNEGSKA (reference sequence).

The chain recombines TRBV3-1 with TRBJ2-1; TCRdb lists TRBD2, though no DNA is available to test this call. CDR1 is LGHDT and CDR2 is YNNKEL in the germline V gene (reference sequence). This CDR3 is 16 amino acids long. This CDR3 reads CASSQELAGGHNEQFF.

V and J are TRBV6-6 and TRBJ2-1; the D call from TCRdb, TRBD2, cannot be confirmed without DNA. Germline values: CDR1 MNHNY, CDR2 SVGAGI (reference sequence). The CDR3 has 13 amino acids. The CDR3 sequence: CAIAGSRTDEQFF.

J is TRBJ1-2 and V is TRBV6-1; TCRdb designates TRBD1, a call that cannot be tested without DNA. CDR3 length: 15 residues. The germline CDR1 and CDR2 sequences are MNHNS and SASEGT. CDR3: CASRHDAQGVYGYTF.

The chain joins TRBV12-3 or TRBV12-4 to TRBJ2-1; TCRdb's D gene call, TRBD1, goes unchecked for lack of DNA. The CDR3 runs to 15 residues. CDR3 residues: CASSLGGGGGFEQFF.

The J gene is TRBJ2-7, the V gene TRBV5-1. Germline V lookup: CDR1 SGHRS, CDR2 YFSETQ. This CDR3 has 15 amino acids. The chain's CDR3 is CASSLEPGRAHEQYF.

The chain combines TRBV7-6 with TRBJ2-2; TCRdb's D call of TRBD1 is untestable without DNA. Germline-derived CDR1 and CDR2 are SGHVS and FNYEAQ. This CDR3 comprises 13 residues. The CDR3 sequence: CASRPQGGGELFF.

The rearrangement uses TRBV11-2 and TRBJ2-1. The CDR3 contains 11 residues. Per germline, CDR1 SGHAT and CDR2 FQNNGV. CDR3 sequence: CASSALNEQFF.

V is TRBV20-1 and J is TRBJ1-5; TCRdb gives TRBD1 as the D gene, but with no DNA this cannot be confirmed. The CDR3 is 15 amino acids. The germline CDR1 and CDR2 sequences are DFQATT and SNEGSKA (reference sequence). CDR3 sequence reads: CSARGPGLGGQPQHF.

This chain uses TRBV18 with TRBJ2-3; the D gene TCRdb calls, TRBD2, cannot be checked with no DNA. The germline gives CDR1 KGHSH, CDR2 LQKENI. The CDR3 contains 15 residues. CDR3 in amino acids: CASSSGIESTDTQYF.

The CDR3 spells CASSSAASYEQYF. The V call is TRBV7-9, the J call TRBJ2-7. Germline assignment: CDR1 SEHNR and CDR2 FQNEAQ (reference sequence). The CDR3 sequence is 13 residues long.

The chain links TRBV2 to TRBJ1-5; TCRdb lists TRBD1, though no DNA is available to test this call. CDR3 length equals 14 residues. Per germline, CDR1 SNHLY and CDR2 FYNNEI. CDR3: CASSEDRAVEPQHF.

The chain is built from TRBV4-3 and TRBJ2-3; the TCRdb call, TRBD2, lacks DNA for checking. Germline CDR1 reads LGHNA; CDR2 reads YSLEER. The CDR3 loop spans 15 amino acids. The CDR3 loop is CASSQFAGEGYTQYF.

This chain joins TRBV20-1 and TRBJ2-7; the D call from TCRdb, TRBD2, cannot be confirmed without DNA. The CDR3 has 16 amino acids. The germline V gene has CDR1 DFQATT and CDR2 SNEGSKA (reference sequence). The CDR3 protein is CSASQVGGLVSYEQYF.

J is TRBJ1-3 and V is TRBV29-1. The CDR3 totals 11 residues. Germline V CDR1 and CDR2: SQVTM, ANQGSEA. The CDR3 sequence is CSVLSGNTIYF. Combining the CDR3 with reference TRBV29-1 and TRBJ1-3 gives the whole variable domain SAVISQKPSRDICQRGTSLTIQCQVDSQVTMMFWYRQQPGQSLTLIATANQGSEATYESGFVIDKFPISRPNLTFSTLTVSNMSPEDSSIYLCSVLSGNTIYFGEGSWLTVV.

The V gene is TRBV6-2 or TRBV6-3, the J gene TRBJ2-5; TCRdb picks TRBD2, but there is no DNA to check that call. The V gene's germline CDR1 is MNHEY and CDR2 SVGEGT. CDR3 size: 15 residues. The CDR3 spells CASYSGGRGQETQYF.

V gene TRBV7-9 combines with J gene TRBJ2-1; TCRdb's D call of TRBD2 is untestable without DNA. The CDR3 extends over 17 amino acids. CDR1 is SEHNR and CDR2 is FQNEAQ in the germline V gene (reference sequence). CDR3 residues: CASSLNSGGPYYNEQFF. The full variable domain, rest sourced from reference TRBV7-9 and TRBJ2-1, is DTGVSQNPRHKITKRGQNVTFRCDPISEHNRLYWYRQTLGQGPEFLTYFQNEAQLEKSRLLSDRFSAERPKGSFSTLEIQRTEQGDSAMYLCASSLNSGGPYYNEQFFGPGTRLTVL.